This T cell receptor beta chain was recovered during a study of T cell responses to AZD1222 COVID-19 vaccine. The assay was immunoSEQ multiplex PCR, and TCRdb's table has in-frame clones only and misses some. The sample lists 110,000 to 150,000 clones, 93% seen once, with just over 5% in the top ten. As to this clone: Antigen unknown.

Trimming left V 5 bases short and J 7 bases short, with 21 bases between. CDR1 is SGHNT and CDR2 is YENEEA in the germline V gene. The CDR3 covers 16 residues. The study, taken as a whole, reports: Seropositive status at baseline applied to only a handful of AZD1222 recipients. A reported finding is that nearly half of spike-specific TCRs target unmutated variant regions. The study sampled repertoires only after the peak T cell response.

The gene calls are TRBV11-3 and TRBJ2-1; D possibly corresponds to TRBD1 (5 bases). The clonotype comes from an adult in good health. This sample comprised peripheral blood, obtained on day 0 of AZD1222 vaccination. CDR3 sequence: CASSPTSLQAGNEQFF. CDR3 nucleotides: TGTGCCAGCAGCCCAACCAGTTTGCAGGCAGGGAATGAGCAGTTCTTC.